The entry below describes one T cell receptor (beta chain). Its specific antigen is unknown. No base qualities exist here, and no much larger clone lies one base off it. The record originates from a study of PD-L1 blockade in urothelial cancer listed by TCRdb under 2017. With respect to the entire study: All patients started therapy in about 2014 and received atezolizumab 1,200 mg intravenously every 3 weeks. TCR sequencing covered pretreatment tumor samples and matched, serially collected peripheral blood taken before and after atezolizumab treatment. Patients had an ECOG performance status of 0 or 1 and had received between 0 and 3 prior chemotherapy regimens. In the same patients who had TCR sequencing, pretreatment tumors also underwent whole exome sequencing and RNA sequencing. Durable clinical benefit was achieved by nine patients and was not achieved by 20 patients. About nine tenths of the roughly 29 patients were identified as males with urothelial cancer of bladder origin, and a prior smoking history was reported by 18 of 29 patients. Somatic, immune and clinical correlates of response to PD-L1 blockade with atezolizumab in urothelial cancer were the focus of an exploratory multi-omic analysis. Blood samples yielded a median of around 140,000 T cells and tens of thousands of unique TCRs, with median clonality about 0.08. Blood samples were analyzed 3 weeks after the start of treatment (second dose) and 6 weeks after the start of treatment. Pretreatment blood TCR-seq was available for fewer than 30 patients, at least one posttreatment blood collection was obtained for some 25 patients, and tumor TCR-seq was available for some 25 patients. Progression-free survival longer than 6 months counted as durable clinical benefit, and TCR features were additionally tested against both progression-free and overall survival. Overall results and qualifications from the work: Improved progression-free and overall survival was associated with having pretreatment peripheral blood TCR clonality below the median. Because of the small sample size (n of about 30) and the many exploratory analyses performed, the results are intended to be regarded as hypothesis-generating. Among patients with durable benefit, tumor-associated TCR clones showed greater expansion in peripheral blood 3 weeks after treatment started (n = 22, p = 0.022).

From cysteine to phenylalanine, the CDR3 is 14 amino acids long. Just the 42-base CDR3 DNA is kept, in frame starting at base 1. Via the germline V gene, CDR1 is SQVTM and CDR2 ANQGSEA. V is pared back by 6 bases and J by 3 bases, with 15 bases lying between the germline termini. Explained via the paper, the time point label denotes: peripheral blood 6 weeks after treatment start. The cohort included under 35 patients with locally advanced or metastatic urothelial carcinoma who were treated at Memorial Sloan Kettering on a trial protocol. Peripheral blood mononuclear cells were collected pretreatment and during treatment, at between 1 and 8 total time points per patient. The Qiagen DNeasy Blood extraction kit was used to purify genomic DNA from total PBMCs and tumor samples. PBMCs were collected pretreatment and during treatment, and were isolated and stored as previously described. Synthetic TCR analog templates were spiked into each PCR to estimate absolute template abundance from read counts. Using the immunoSEQ assay, TCRbeta CDR3 regions were amplified from genomic DNA with bias-controlled V and J gene primers. Sequencing of rearranged TCRbeta segments was performed at approximately 20X coverage. The original pipeline was this. Clustering was used to correct sequencing errors, and CDR3s were annotated against IMGT so that V, D and J genes could be assigned. Out-of-frame and stop-codon sequences were excluded, and only productive TCRbeta rearrangements were used in downstream analyses. To compute clonality, Shannon entropy was normalized by the log of the number of unique productive sequences and then subtracted from one. Fisher's exact test with Benjamini-Hochberg correction, at a threshold of adjusted p below 0.01, was used to find clones that differed between time points or between blood and tumor. In its TCRdb copy, this immuneACCESS table keeps in-frame sequences only and misses some clones. Where compared with another copy, unresolved V genes explain less than half of these, and the others have no known cause. Clone size and the V and J calls come from that table; the DNA yielded D and trimming. In all, the sample holds 120,000 or so clones, and roughly 83% of those were seen once. The biggest ten clones account for roughly 2.3% of the sample.

The receptor chain draws on TRBV29-1 and TRBJ2-1; the D gene is perhaps TRBD1, from 6 matching bases. The source material was PBMCs, sampled around atezolizumab (anti-PD-L1) treatment. The TCR comes from a man aged 45-65 years with urothelial cancer. The DNA sequence is as follows: TGCAGCGTCTACGGACAGAGCTTCTACAATGAGCAGTTCTTC. Its coded protein is CSVYGQSFYNEQFF.